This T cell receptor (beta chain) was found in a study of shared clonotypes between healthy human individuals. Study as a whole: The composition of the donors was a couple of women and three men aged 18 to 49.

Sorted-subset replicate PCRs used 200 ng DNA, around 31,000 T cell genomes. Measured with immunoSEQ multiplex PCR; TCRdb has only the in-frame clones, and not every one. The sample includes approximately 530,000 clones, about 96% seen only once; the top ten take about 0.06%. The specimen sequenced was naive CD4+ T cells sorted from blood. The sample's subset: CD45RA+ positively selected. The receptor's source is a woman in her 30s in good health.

This chain's CDR3 is CASSYSGGELPQHF. The CDR3, as DNA: TGTGCCAGCAGTTACTCGGGAGGGGAGCTGCCCCAGCATTTT. V usage is TRBV6-6 and J usage is TRBJ1-5; D possibly corresponds to TRBD1 (5 bases). The V end lost 0 bases, the J end lost 9 bases, and 12 bases lay between the germline ends. Germline assignment: CDR1 MNHNY and CDR2 SVGAGI (reference sequence). This CDR3 region has 14 residues.